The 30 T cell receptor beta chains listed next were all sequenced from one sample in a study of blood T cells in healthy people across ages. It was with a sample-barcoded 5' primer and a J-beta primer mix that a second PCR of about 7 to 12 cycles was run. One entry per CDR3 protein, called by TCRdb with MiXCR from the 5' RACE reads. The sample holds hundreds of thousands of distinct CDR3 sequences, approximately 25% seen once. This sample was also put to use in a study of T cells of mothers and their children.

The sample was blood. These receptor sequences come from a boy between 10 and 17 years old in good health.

CDR3 in amino acids: CASSYPRDSELNEQFF. DNA for the CDR3: TGTGCCAGCAGTTACCCACGGGACAGTGAATTAAATGAGCAGTTCTTC. The chain couples TRBV6-2 or TRBV6-3 to TRBJ2-5; TRBD1 agrees at 7 bases. The end of the DNA is better explained by TRBJ2-1, so the J call may be wrong. CDR1 is MNHEY, CDR2 SVGEGT, per germline. The CDR3 consists of 16 residues.

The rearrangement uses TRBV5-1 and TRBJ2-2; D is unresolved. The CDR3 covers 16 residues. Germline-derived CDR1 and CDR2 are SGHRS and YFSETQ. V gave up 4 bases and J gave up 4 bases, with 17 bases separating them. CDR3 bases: TGCGCCAGCAGCGCGTACACACCCGCCAGCACCGGGGAGCTGTTTTTT. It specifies CASSAYTPASTGELFF.

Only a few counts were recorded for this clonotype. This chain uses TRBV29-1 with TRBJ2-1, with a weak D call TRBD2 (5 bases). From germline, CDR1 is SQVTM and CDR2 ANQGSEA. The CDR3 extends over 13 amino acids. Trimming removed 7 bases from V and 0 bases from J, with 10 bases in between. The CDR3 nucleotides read TGCAGCGAGGGTGACTACTCCTACAATGAGCAGTTCTTC. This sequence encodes CSEGDYSYNEQFF.

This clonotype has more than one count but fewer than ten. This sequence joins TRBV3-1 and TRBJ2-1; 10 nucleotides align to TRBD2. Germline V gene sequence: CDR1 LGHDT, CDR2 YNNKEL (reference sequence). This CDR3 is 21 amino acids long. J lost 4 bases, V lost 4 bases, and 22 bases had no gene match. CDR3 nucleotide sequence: TGTGCCAGCAGCCGCTCTACCGGGACAGCCAGACTAGCGGGTACTTACAATGAGCAGTTCTTC. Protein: CASSRSTGTARLAGTYNEQFF.

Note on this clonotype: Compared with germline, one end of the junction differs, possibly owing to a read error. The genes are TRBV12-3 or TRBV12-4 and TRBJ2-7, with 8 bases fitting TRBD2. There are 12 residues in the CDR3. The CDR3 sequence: CASSLFGRARHF. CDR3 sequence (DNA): TGTGCCAGCAGTTTGTTCGGGAGGGCCAGGCACTTC.

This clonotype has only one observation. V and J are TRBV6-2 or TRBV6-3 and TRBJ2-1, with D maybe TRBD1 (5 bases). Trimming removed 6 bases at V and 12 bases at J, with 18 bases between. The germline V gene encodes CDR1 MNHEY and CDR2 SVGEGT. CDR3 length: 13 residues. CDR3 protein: CASSQGAASRQFF. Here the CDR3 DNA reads TGTGCCAGCAGCCAAGGGGCCGCCTCCCGGCAGTTCTTC.

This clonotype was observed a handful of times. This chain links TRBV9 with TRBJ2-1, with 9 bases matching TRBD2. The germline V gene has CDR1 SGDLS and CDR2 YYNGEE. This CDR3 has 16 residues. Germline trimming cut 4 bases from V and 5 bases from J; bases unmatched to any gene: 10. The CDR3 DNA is TGTGCCAGCAGCCAAGGATTAGCGGGAGCCCACAATGAGCAGTTCTTC. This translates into CASSQGLAGAHNEQFF.

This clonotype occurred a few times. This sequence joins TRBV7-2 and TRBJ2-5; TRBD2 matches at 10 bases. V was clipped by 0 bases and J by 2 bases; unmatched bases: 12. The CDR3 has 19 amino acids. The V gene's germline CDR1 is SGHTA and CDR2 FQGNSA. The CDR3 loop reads CASSLAWGLAGEKQETQYF. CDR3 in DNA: TGTGCCAGCAGCTTAGCGTGGGGGCTAGCGGGGGAAAAACAAGAGACCCAGTACTTC.

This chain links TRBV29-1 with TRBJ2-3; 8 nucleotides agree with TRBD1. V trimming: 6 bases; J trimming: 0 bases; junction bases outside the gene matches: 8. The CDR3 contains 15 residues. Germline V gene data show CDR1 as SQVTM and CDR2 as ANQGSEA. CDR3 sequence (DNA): TGCAGCGTCCGAGGGACAGGCCTGAGCACAGATACGCAGTATTTT. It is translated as CSVRGTGLSTDTQYF.

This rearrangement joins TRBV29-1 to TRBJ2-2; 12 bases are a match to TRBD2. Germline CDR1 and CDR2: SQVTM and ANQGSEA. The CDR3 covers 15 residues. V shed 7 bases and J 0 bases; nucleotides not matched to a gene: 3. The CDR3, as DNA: TGCAGCGGCCTAGCGGGGGGGCCGAACACCGGGGAGCTGTTTTTT. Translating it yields CSGLAGGPNTGELFF.

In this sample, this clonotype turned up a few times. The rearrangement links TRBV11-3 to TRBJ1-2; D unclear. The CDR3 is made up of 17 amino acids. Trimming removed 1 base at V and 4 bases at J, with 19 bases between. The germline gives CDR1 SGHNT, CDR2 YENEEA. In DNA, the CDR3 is TGTGCCAGCAGCTTAGCTAGGCCCACTTCGGTCGGCTATGGCTACACCTTC. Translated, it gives CASSLARPTSVGYGYTF.

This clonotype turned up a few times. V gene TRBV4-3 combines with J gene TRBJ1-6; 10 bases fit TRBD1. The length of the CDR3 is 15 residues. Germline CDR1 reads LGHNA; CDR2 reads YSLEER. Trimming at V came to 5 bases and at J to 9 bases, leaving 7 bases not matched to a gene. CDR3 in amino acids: CASSAGTGAASPLHF. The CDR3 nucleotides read TGCGCCAGCAGCGCCGGGACAGGGGCGGCTTCACCCCTCCACTTT.

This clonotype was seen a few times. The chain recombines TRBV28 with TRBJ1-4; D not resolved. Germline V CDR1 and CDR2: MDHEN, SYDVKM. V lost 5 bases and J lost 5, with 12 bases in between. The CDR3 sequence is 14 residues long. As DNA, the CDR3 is TGTGCCAGCAGTCCCAGACCGTCAAATGAAAAACTGTTTTTT. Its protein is CASSPRPSNEKLFF.

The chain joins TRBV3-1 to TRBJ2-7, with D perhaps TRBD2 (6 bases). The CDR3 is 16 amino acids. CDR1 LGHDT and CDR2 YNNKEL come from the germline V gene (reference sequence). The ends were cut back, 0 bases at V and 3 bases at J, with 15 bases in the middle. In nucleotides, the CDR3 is TGTGCCAGCAGCCAAGACGATCCGGGGGTGTTCTACGAGCAGTACTTC. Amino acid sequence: CASSQDDPGVFYEQYF.

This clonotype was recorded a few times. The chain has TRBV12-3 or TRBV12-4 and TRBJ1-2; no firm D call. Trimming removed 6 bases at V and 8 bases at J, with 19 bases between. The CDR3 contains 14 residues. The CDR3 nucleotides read TGTGCCAGCAGCCGTCATGACCCGACTAAAGGCTACACCTTC. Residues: CASSRHDPTKGYTF.

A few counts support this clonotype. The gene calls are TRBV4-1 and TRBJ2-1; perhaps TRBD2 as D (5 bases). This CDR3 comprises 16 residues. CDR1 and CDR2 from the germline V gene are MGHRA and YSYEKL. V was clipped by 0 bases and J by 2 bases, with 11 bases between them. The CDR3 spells CASSQDDYGTYNEQFF. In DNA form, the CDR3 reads TGCGCCAGCAGCCAAGACGACTACGGGACCTACAATGAGCAGTTCTTC.

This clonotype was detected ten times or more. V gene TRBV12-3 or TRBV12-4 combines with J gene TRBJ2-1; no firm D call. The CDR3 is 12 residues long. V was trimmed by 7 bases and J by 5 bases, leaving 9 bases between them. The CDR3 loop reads CASTLMNNEQFF. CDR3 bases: TGTGCCAGCACCCTCATGAACAATGAGCAGTTCTTC.

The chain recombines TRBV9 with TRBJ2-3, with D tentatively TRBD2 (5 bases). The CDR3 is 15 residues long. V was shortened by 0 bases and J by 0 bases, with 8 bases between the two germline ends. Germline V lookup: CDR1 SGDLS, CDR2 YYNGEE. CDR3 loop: CASSVEGVSTDTQYF. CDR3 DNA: TGTGCCAGCAGCGTAGAGGGAGTTAGCACAGATACGCAGTATTTT.

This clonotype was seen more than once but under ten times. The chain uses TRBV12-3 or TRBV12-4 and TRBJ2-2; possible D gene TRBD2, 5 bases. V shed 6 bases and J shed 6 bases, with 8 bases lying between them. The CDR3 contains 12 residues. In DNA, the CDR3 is TGTGCCAGCAGATCCGGGGCCGGGGAGCTGTTTTTT. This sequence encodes CASRSGAGELFF.

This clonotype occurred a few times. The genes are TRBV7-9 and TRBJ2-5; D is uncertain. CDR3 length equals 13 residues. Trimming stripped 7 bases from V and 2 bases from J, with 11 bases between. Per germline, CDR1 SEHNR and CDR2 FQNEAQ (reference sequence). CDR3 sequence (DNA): TGTGCCAGCACTCAGGCAGATCAAGAGACCCAGTACTTC. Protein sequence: CASTQADQETQYF.

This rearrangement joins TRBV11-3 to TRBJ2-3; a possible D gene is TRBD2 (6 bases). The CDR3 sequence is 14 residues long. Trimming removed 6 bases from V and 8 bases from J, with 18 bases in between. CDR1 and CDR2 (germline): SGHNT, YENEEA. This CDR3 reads CASRIASGAGTQYF. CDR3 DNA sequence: TGTGCCAGCAGGATCGCTTCCGGAGCGGGTACGCAGTATTTT.

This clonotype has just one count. The CDR3 DNA follows: TGTGCCAGCAGTTTATCGGGCAGGGTCGATTCACCCCTCCACTTT. This codes for CASSLSGRVDSPLHF. The chain recombines TRBV28 with TRBJ1-6; perhaps TRBD1 as D (5 bases). Trimming removed 1 base at V and 8 bases at J, with 12 bases between. Per germline, CDR1 MDHEN and CDR2 SYDVKM. CDR3 length: 15 amino acids.

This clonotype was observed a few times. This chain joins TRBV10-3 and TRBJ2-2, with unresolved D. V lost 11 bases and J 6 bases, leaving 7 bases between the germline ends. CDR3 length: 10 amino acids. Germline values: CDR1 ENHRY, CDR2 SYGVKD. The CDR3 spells CAASSGELFF. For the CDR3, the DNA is TGTGCCGCATCTTCCGGGGAGCTGTTTTTT.

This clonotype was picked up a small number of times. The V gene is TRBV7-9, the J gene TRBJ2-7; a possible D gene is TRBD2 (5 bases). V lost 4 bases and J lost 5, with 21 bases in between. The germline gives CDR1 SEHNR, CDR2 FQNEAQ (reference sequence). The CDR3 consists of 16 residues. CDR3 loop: CASSSSPNGVSDEQYF. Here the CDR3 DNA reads TGTGCCAGCAGCTCCAGTCCGAACGGGGTTTCCGACGAGCAGTACTTC. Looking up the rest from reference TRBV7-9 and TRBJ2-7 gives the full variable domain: DTGVSQNPRHKITKRGQNVTFRCDPISEHNRLYWYRQTLGQGPEFLTYFQNEAQLEKSRLLSDRFSAERPKGSFSTLEIQRTEQGDSAMYLCASSSSPNGVSDEQYFGPGTRLTVT.

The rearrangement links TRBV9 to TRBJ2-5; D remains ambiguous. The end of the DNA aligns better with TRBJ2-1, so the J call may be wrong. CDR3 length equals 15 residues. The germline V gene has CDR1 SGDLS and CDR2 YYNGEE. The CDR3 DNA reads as TGTGCCAGCAGTGTAAACTCTGACGGAGACAATGAGCAGTTCTTC. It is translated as CASSVNSDGDNEQFF.

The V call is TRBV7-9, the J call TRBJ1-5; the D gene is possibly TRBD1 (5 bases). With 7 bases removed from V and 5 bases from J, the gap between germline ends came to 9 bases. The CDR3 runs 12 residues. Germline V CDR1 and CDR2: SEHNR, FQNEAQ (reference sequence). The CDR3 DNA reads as TGTGCCAGCACCAGGGACGATCAGCCCCAGCATTTT. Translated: CASTRDDQPQHF. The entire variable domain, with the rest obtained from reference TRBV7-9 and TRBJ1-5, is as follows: DTGVSQNPRHKITKRGQNVTFRCDPISEHNRLYWYRQTLGQGPEFLTYFQNEAQLEKSRLLSDRFSAERPKGSFSTLEIQRTEQGDSAMYLCASTRDDQPQHFGDGTRLSIL.

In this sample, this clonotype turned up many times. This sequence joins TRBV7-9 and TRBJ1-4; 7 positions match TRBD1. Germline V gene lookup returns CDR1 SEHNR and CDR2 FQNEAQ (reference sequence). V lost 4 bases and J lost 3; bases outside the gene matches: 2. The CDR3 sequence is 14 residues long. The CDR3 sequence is CASSSTGSNEKLFF. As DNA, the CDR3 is TGTGCCAGCAGCTCGACAGGGTCTAATGAAAAACTGTTTTTT. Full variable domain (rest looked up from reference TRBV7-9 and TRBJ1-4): DTGVSQNPRHKITKRGQNVTFRCDPISEHNRLYWYRQTLGQGPEFLTYFQNEAQLEKSRLLSDRFSAERPKGSFSTLEIQRTEQGDSAMYLCASSSTGSNEKLFFGSGTQLSVL.

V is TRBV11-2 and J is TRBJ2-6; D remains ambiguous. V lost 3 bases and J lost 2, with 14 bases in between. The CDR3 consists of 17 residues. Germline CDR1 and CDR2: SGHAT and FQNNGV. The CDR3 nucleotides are TGTGCCAGCAGCTTCATCCGCGGAAAGCCTGGGGCCAACGTCCTGACTTTC. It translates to CASSFIRGKPGANVLTF.

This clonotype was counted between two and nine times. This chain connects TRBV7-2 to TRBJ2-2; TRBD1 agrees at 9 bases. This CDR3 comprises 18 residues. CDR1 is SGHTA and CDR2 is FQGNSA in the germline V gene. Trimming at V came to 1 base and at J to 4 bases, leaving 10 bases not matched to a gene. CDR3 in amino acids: CASSLVGQGTFLTGELFF. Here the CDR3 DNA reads TGTGCCAGCAGCTTAGTGGGACAGGGTACCTTTCTCACCGGGGAGCTGTTTTTT.

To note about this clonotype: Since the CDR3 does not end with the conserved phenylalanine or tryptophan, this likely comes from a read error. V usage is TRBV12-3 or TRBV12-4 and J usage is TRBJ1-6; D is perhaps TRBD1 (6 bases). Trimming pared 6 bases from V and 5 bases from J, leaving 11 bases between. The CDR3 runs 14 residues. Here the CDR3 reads CASRAGQNNSPLHL. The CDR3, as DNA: TGTGCCAGCAGAGCGGGACAAAATAATTCACCCCTCCACCTT.